This T cell receptor (beta chain) was identified during a study of T cell responses to AZD1222 COVID-19 vaccine. Study-level points and caveats: Spike-specific TCR breadth and depth went up after people got two AZD1222 doses.

The CDR3 totals 17 residues. Assay used: immunoSEQ multiplex PCR; TCRdb lists only in-frame clones, some missing. The data show approximately 190,000 clones, over 80% seen once. Regarding this clone: Its antigen is unknown.

The source of this sequence is an adult in good health. The V call is TRBV21-1, the J call TRBJ2-1; TRBD1, as called in the table, went unchecked against the DNA. TRBV21-1 is classified as a pseudogene. The material sequenced was peripheral blood, taken on day 0 of MenACWY control vaccination. This CDR3 reads CASSKAPRDRAYNEQFF. CDR3 DNA sequence: TGTGCCAGCAGCAAGGCCCCCCGGGACAGGGCTTACAATGAGCAGTTCTTC.